The rows below give T cell receptor beta chains drawn from one sample of a study of metastatic and nonmetastatic thyroid tumors. MiXCR was used by TCRdb to re-call the PCR reads. This table holds some 40,000 clones, about 13% found once. The material sequenced was blood. The source is a female donor with papillary thyroid cancer or a benign thyroid nodule (not recorded which). Some clones in this sample may be carry-over from other donors' samples. The CDR3 runs from the conserved cysteine through the conserved F or W. A D gene is named only where the DNA matches it firmly.

J gene	V gene	CDR3 length	D gene	CDR3 protein
TRBJ1-5	TRBV6-1	14	.	CASSLGGRNQPQHF
TRBJ1-4	TRBV6-1	12	.	CASSGIREKLFF
TRBJ1-2	TRBV14	14	.	CASSQGEGKYGYTF
TRBJ1-1	TRBV7-6	15	TRBD1	CASSRQGARNTEAFF
TRBJ2-3	TRBV12-3/TRBV12-4	15	TRBD2	CASSLGLAGADTQYF
TRBJ2-3	TRBV5-1	14	.	CASSLVGVTDTQYF
TRBJ2-2	TRBV30	14	.	CAVRGRWGTGELFF
TRBJ2-7	TRBV6-5	14	.	CASSYRGPQSEQYF
TRBJ2-7	TRBV12-3/TRBV12-4	14	.	CASSPGLEPYEQYF
TRBJ2-3	TRBV24-1	13	TRBD2	CASGAGGSDTQYF
TRBJ1-4	TRBV20-1	16	.	CSATYGRTATNEKLFF
TRBJ2-3	TRBV3-1	17	.	CASSQESWRESTDTQYF
TRBJ1-2	TRBV12-3/TRBV12-4	14	.	CASRRGGGSPRYTF
TRBJ2-1	TRBV6-1	13	.	CASRGSERGEQFF
TRBJ2-2	TRBV10-3	15	.	CAISHTGSDTGELFF
TRBJ2-2	TRBV20-1	16	TRBD2	CSARLAGPSNTGELFF
TRBJ2-3	TRBV25-1	16	TRBD2	CASSELAGGPEDTQYF
TRBJ2-3	TRBV14	14	.	CASSPPPPADTQYF
TRBJ2-1	TRBV5-1	15	TRBD2	CASQPIAGVVNEQFF
TRBJ2-3	TRBV2	16	.	CASSGGRGTSTDTQYF
TRBJ2-2	TRBV5-1	15	.	CASSLDPLGGGELFF
TRBJ1-2	TRBV15	15	TRBD1	CATSREAGQAYGYTF
TRBJ2-4	TRBV28	11	.	CATEAAGIQYF
TRBJ2-1	TRBV7-6	14	.	CASSLGSPNNEQFF
TRBJ2-3	TRBV2	13	TRBD2	CASIGKRGATQYF
TRBJ2-5	TRBV6-1	15	TRBD1	CASSDQGAVSKTQYF